Shown below are 4 T cell receptor beta chains from a single sample sequenced in a study of OX40 agonist ivuxolimab in advanced cancers. Generated by immunoSEQ multiplex PCR, the TCRdb table keeps only in-frame clones and is missing some. Among 25,000 to 40,000 clones listed, about 83% were seen once. The sequencing here drew on CD4+ or CD8+ T cells sorted from blood, taken in a trial of the OX40 agonist ivuxolimab. The receptors come from an adult with an advanced solid tumor such as melanoma, head and neck, liver or kidney cancer.

V gene TRBV9 combines with J gene TRBJ1-4; D possibly corresponds to TRBD1 (5 bases). This CDR3 is 14 amino acids long. Germline loops: CDR1 SGDLS, CDR2 YYNGEE. V lost 5 bases and J 5 bases, leaving 13 bases between the germline ends. The CDR3 DNA reads as TGTGCCAGCAGGAGGTCGGGGGAAAATGAAAAACTGTTTTTT. It yields the protein CASRRSGENEKLFF.

This clone was picked up one time. The rearrangement uses TRBV15 and TRBJ2-5; 8 nucleotides agree with TRBD1. The CDR3 is 18 residues long. Germline loops: CDR1 LNHNV, CDR2 YYDKDF (reference sequence). V lost 0 bases to trimming and J lost 3 bases; unmatched junction nucleotides: 12. CDR3: CATSRDPLGRGREETQYF. CDR3 DNA sequence: TGTGCCACCAGCAGAGATCCGCTTGGCAGGGGGCGCGAAGAGACCCAGTACTTC.

Regarding this clone: Compared with germline, one end of the junction differs, possibly owing to a read error. This chain joins TRBV7-2 and TRBJ1-2; D may be TRBD1 (5 bases). The CDR3 length is 15 residues. Germline V gives CDR1 SGHTA, CDR2 FQGNSA. CDR3 in DNA: TGTGCCAGCAGCCCAGTATTAGGGGCTAAGTATGGCTACACCTTC. Protein product: CASSPVLGAKYGYTF. The entire variable domain, with the rest obtained from reference TRBV7-2 and TRBJ1-2, is as follows: GAGVSQSPSNKVTEKGKDVELRCDPISGHTALYWYRQSLGQGLEFLIYFQGNSAPDKSGLPSDRFSAERTGGSVSTLTIQRTQQEDSAVYLCASSPVLGAKYGYTFGSGTRLTVV.

This chain joins TRBV7-9 and TRBJ2-4, with D tentatively TRBD2 (5 bases). V lost 5 bases and J 0 bases, leaving 14 bases between the germline ends. Germline CDR1 SEHNR, CDR2 FQNEAQ (reference sequence). This CDR3 is built from 16 residues. The CDR3 sequence is CASSPGIALAKNIQYF. The CDR3 coding sequence is TGTGCCAGCAGCCCCGGGATAGCGCTAGCCAAAAACATTCAGTACTTC.